Presented here are 23 T cell receptor beta chains from one specimen sequenced in a study of CD8+CD57+ T cells in acquired aplastic anemia. By flow cytometry, patients selected for sequencing had shown an expansion of CD8+CD57+ cells. The TCR beta profiling, which covered VDJ combination and CDR3 sequence, was carried out using genomic DNA as the template. TCRdb passed the reads through MiXCR, listing each CDR3 protein once. The sample holds about 75,000 distinct CDR3 sequences, about 70% seen once. Sequences were obtained from sorted CD4+, CD8+, or CD8+CD57+ T cells (not recorded which) from PBMCs. These receptors came from a human donor with aplastic anemia.

This clonotype was observed a few times. This chain links TRBV19 with TRBJ2-7, with TRBD1 matching over 7 bases. The CDR3 has 14 residues. Germline V gene sequence: CDR1 LNHDA, CDR2 SQIVND (reference sequence). V was clipped by 5 bases and J by 1 base; unmatched bases: 5. This chain's CDR3 is CASSATGRSYEQYF. The CDR3 DNA reads as TGTGCCAGTAGTGCGACAGGGCGATCCTACGAGCAGTACTTC.

The V and J genes are TRBV20-1 and TRBJ2-5, with D unresolved. The J call may be wrong; the DNA end is better matched by TRBJ2-1. CDR1 is DFQATT, CDR2 SNEGSKA, per germline (reference sequence). The CDR3 runs 11 residues. The CDR3 nucleotides are TGCAGTGCTAGTTTTCGGGATGAGCAGTTCTTC. Translation: CSASFRDEQFF.

The gene calls are TRBV5-8 and TRBJ2-7; maybe TRBD2 (6 bases). Germline CDR1 reads SGHTS; CDR2 reads YDEGEE. V was pared by 4 bases and J by 4 bases, with 15 bases between. This CDR3 has 14 residues. The CDR3 nucleotides are TGTGCCAGCAGCCCGTTGACTAGTGGGTACGAGCAGTACTTC. Protein sequence: CASSPLTSGYEQYF.

In the case of this clonotype: Possible read error: a much larger clone is one base away. The gene calls are TRBV7-8 and TRBJ2-5, with a weak D call TRBD1 (5 bases). This CDR3 has 16 residues. V was shortened by 7 bases and J by 4 bases, with 22 bases between the two germline ends. Germline CDR1 is SGHVS and CDR2 is FQNEAQ. As DNA, the CDR3 is TGTGCCAGCAACCCTGTAGACGGACAAGTGGGAGAGACCCAGTACTTC. The encoded protein is CASNPVDGQVGETQYF. The entire variable domain, with the rest obtained from reference TRBV7-8 and TRBJ2-5, is as follows: GAGVSQSPRYKVAKRGQDVALRCDPISGHVSLFWYQQALGQGPEFLTYFQNEAQLDKSGLPSDRFFAERPEGSVSTLKIQRTQQEDSAVYLCASNPVDGQVGETQYFGPGTRLLVL.

This clonotype is a singleton in its sample. This rearrangement joins TRBV15 to TRBJ1-1; the D gene is possibly TRBD1 (6 bases). The V gene's germline CDR1 is LNHNV and CDR2 YYDKDF (reference sequence). V was clipped by 2 bases and J by 4 bases, with 8 bases between them. This CDR3 comprises 13 residues. Here the CDR3 reads CATSRSRGTEAFF. The CDR3, as DNA: TGTGCCACCAGCAGAAGCAGGGGCACTGAAGCTTTCTTT. Complete variable domain (other parts from reference TRBV15 and TRBJ1-1): DAMVIQNPRYQVTQFGKPVTLSCSQTLNHNVMYWYQQKSSQAPKLLFHYYDKDFNNEADTPDNFQSRRPNTSFCFLDIRSPGLGDTAMYLCATSRSRGTEAFFGQGTRLTVV.

This clonotype came up a few times. Written as DNA, the CDR3 is TGCAGTGCTAGACCCGGGACGAATTCACCCCTCCACTTT. The encoded protein is CSARPGTNSPLHF. The chain joins TRBV20-1 to TRBJ1-6, with a possible D match to TRBD1 (5 bases). From germline, CDR1 is DFQATT and CDR2 SNEGSKA (reference sequence). Trimming took off 2 bases at V and 7 bases at J, with 9 bases between the two ends. This CDR3 spans 13 amino acids.

This chain uses TRBV15 with TRBJ1-5, with D possibly being TRBD1 (5 bases). From germline, CDR1 is LNHNV and CDR2 YYDKDF (reference sequence). The CDR3 has 12 residues. The germline V and J ends were trimmed by 0 bases and 11 bases, with 8 bases remaining between them. The CDR3 protein is CATSREGLTQHF. CDR3 DNA sequence: TGTGCCACCAGCAGAGAGGGACTGACCCAGCATTTT.

Comments on this clonotype: Sequence at one end of the junction differs from germline and may be a read error. The rearrangement joins TRBV4-2 to TRBJ1-1; D unclear. The CDR3 totals 14 residues. Germline CDR1 LGHNA, CDR2 YNFKEQ. CDR3 residues: CASSQDMEVTEAFF. Here the CDR3 DNA reads TGTGCCAGCAGCCAAGATATGGAGGTCACTGAAGCTTTTTTT.

J is TRBJ2-3 and V is TRBV10-1; no reliable D call. CDR3 length equals 15 residues. V shed 3 bases and J shed 2 bases, with 12 bases lying between them. Germline V gene sequence: CDR1 WNHNN, CDR2 SYGVQD (reference sequence). The DNA for the CDR3 is TGCGCCAGCAGTGACCGAGGCAACCCCACAGATACGCAGTATTTT. It specifies CASSDRGNPTDTQYF.

In the case of this clonotype: The junction shows a germline mismatch at one end, possibly a read error. V is TRBV10-1 and J is TRBJ2-7; a possible D gene is TRBD1 (6 bases). The CDR3 runs 12 residues. The germline CDR1 and CDR2 sequences are WNHNN and SYGVQD (reference sequence). CDR3 loop: CASTNLRGGVLF. In DNA, the CDR3 is TGCGCCAGCACGAACCTTCGAGGGGGAGTCCTCTTC.

This clonotype was seen a few times. The genes are TRBV9 and TRBJ2-5; D is undetermined. This CDR3 comprises 15 residues. With 0 bases removed from V and 2 bases from J, the gap between germline ends came to 11 bases. The germline V gene encodes CDR1 SGDLS and CDR2 YYNGEE. The CDR3: CASSVGDFMQETQYF. CDR3 bases: TGTGCCAGCAGCGTAGGAGACTTTATGCAAGAGACCCAGTACTTC.

The J gene is TRBJ1-1, the V gene TRBV29-1; D gene uncertain. Germline V CDR1 and CDR2: SQVTM, ANQGSEA. This CDR3 spans 12 amino acids. V lost 7 bases and J lost 4, with 13 bases in between. CDR3: CSAWVEITEAFF. CDR3 DNA: TGCAGCGCCTGGGTCGAGATCACTGAAGCTTTCTTT.

This clonotype has only a few counts. The chain links TRBV15 to TRBJ2-7; D is unclear. The CDR3 totals 16 residues. Trimming took 4 bases from V and 0 from J, leaving 16 bases between them. Germline-derived CDR1 and CDR2 are LNHNV and YYDKDF (reference sequence). CDR3 in amino acids: CATSIGVNLISYEQYF. CDR3 coding DNA: TGTGCCACCAGCATCGGAGTGAATCTCATCTCCTACGAGCAGTACTTC.

CDR3: CSVIGHFNTEAFF. CDR3 coding DNA: TGCAGCGTTATTGGACATTTTAACACTGAAGCTTTCTTT. The rearrangement joins TRBV29-1 to TRBJ1-1; D perhaps matches TRBD1 (5 bases). Germline V gene data show CDR1 as SQVTM and CDR2 as ANQGSEA. V was pared by 5 bases and J by 2 bases, with 12 bases between. This CDR3 has 13 amino acids.

This clonotype occurred a few times. The V gene is TRBV24-1, the J gene TRBJ2-1; TRBD1 matches at 8 bases. V shed 5 bases, J shed 6 bases, and the junction held 8 bases outside the gene matches. This CDR3 is built from 15 residues. CDR1 is KGHDR and CDR2 is SFDVKD in the germline V gene. CDR3 region: CATSARGQGVNEQFF. The CDR3 DNA reads as TGTGCCACCAGTGCTCGAGGACAGGGTGTCAATGAGCAGTTCTTC.

This chain joins TRBV10-3 and TRBJ1-2; tentative D call: TRBD1 (5 bases). The CDR3 is made up of 13 amino acids. V was shortened by 0 bases and J by 8 bases, with 10 bases between the two germline ends. Germline loops: CDR1 ENHRY, CDR2 SYGVKD. CDR3 DNA sequence: TGTGCCATCAGTGAGTCGGCAGGGCACGGCTACACCTTC. This codes for CAISESAGHGYTF.

The chain employs TRBV2 and TRBJ2-7; tentative D call: TRBD1 (5 bases). Germline CDR1 and CDR2: SNHLY and FYNNEI. The CDR3 spans 12 residues. V was pared by 3 bases and J by 4 bases, with 7 bases between. In DNA form, the CDR3 reads TGTGCCAGCAGTGACAGGGATTACGAGCAGTACTTC. This gives the protein CASSDRDYEQYF.

This clonotype has more than one count but fewer than ten. The chain combines TRBV9 with TRBJ2-1, with D perhaps matching TRBD2 (6 bases). The germline CDR1 and CDR2 sequences are SGDLS and YYNGEE. The length of the CDR3 is 13 residues. The V end was cut by 1 base, the J end by 8 bases, with 10 bases between. The CDR3 DNA sequence: TGTGCCAGCAGCGTAACAGGAGGGGATGAGCAGTTCTTC. Protein product: CASSVTGGDEQFF. Combining the CDR3 with reference TRBV9 and TRBJ2-1 gives the whole variable domain DSGVTQTPKHLITATGQRVTLRCSPRSGDLSVYWYQQSLDQGLQFLIQYYNGEERAKGNILERFSAQQFPDLHSELNLSSLELGDSALYFCASSVTGGDEQFFGPGTRLTVL.

This clonotype came up a few times. The chain is built from TRBV4-3 and TRBJ2-2; D might be TRBD2 (7 bases). The V gene lost 4 bases and the J gene lost 7 bases, with 16 bases spanning the gap. CDR1 is LGHNA and CDR2 is YSLEER in the germline V gene. The CDR3 covers 15 residues. In DNA form, the CDR3 reads TGCGCCAGCAGCCCACAGGGACCGGGGGGCGGGGAGCTGTTTTTT. It yields the protein CASSPQGPGGGELFF.

The V call is TRBV7-2, the J call TRBJ2-5; D is undetermined. With 2 bases removed from V and 7 bases from J, the gap between germline ends came to 14 bases. Germline loops: CDR1 SGHTA, CDR2 FQGNSA. CDR3 length equals 14 residues. DNA for the CDR3: TGTGCCAGCAGCTTACTGGACGGTCGGAGGACCCAGTACTTC. This sequence encodes CASSLLDGRRTQYF. The variable domain in full, with the rest retrieved from reference TRBV7-2 and TRBJ2-5, is GAGVSQSPSNKVTEKGKDVELRCDPISGHTALYWYRQSLGQGLEFLIYFQGNSAPDKSGLPSDRFSAERTGGSVSTLTIQRTQQEDSAVYLCASSLLDGRRTQYFGPGTRLLVL.

The gene calls are TRBV24-1 and TRBJ2-2; D call uncertain. Trimming stripped 9 bases from V and 4 bases from J, with 8 bases between. The CDR3 has 12 amino acids. Per germline, CDR1 KGHDR and CDR2 SFDVKD. The CDR3 bases are TGTGCCACCGGGGTGGCCACCGGGGAGCTGTTTTTT. The encoded protein is CATGVATGELFF.

The chain is built from TRBV2 and TRBJ1-1, with D possibly being TRBD1 (5 bases). V gave up 10 bases and J gave up 4 bases, with 13 bases separating them. Germline loops: CDR1 SNHLY, CDR2 FYNNEI. The CDR3 loop spans 12 amino acids. In nucleotides, the CDR3 is TGTGCCAACAAGGGAGGGACCACTGAAGCTTTCTTT. Protein: CANKGGTTEAFF.

This clonotype was seen only once. This rearrangement joins TRBV2 to TRBJ2-7; D gene uncertain. V was trimmed by 7 bases and J by 4 bases, leaving 14 bases between them. The CDR3 length is 13 residues. Germline CDR1 SNHLY, CDR2 FYNNEI. Here the CDR3 DNA reads TGTGCCAGCACTGAGCCTTTCGGTTACGAGCAGTACTTC. Protein product: CASTEPFGYEQYF.